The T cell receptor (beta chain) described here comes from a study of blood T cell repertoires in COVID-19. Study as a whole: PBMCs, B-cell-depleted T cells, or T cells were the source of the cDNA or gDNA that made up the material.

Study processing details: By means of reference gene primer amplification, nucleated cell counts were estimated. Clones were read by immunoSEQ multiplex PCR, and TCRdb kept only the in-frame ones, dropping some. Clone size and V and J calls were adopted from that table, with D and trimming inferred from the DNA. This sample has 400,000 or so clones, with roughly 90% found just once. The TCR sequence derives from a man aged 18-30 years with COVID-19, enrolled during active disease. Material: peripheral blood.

The CDR3 DNA reads as TGTGCCAGCAGCGCCTACAGGGGGATCACAGATACGCAGTATTTT. The encoded protein is CASSAYRGITDTQYF. The chain uses TRBV21-1 and TRBJ2-3; TRBD1, the table's D call, was not compared with the DNA. TRBV21-1 is assigned pseudogene status. This CDR3 region has 15 residues.